The 23 T cell receptor beta chains below come from one sample, sequenced in a study of blood T cell repertoires in COVID-19. Using immunoSEQ multiplex PCR, the repertoire was profiled, and TCRdb retains in-frame clones only, with some absent. The sample has 180,000 or so clones, 70% to 90% seen once. Sequenced input: peripheral blood. All receptors derive from a man aged 18 to 29 with acute or convalescent COVID-19.

The CDR3 DNA reads as TGTGCCAGCAGCCCGGGGGGACCTGAGGAGACCCAGTACTTC. Its translation: CASSPGGPEETQYF. The gene calls are TRBV11-3 and TRBJ2-5; 7 positions match TRBD2. Looked up from germline, CDR1 is SGHNT and CDR2 is YENEEA. J was trimmed by 5 bases and V by 5 bases; bases with no gene match: 8. The length of the CDR3 is 14 residues.

The chain recombines TRBV7-9 with TRBJ2-5, with D perhaps TRBD2 (5 bases). Germline V gene sequence: CDR1 SEHNR, CDR2 FQNEAQ (reference sequence). The CDR3 sequence is 15 residues long. The V gene lost 5 bases and the J gene lost 9 bases, with 22 bases spanning the gap. In DNA, the CDR3 is TGTGCCAGCAGCCCCACGAACGGGATAAGAGTGGCCCAGTACTTC. This sequence encodes CASSPTNGIRVAQYF.

The chain combines TRBV5-5 with TRBJ2-3, with D unresolved. CDR1 is SGHKS and CDR2 is YYEKEE in the germline V gene (reference sequence). The CDR3 extends over 13 amino acids. The V end lost 0 bases, the J end lost 4 bases, and 6 bases lay between the germline ends. The DNA of the CDR3 is TGTGCCAGCAGCTTGGCGTTGTCAGATACGCAGTATTTT. It translates to CASSLALSDTQYF. The full variable domain, in which reference TRBV5-5 and TRBJ2-3 provide the parts outside the CDR3, is DAGVTQSPTHLIKTRGQQVTLRCSPISGHKSVSWYQQVLGQGPQFIFQYYEKEERGRGNFPDRFSARQFPNYSSELNVNALLLGDSALYLCASSLALSDTQYFGPGTRLTVL.

The chain uses TRBV9 and TRBJ1-1, with 9 bases lining up with TRBD1. The J segment lost 1 base and the V segment lost 3 bases, leaving 7 bases of the junction unmatched. From germline, CDR1 is SGDLS and CDR2 YYNGEE. This CDR3 has 16 residues. The CDR3 region has the DNA TGTGCCAGCAGCGCTTCCCGGGACAGGGCGAACACTGAAGCTTTCTTT. It translates to CASSASRDRANTEAFF.

The sample holds one count of this clone. The genes are TRBV4-2 and TRBJ1-1; tentative D call: TRBD1 (5 bases). Per germline, CDR1 LGHNA and CDR2 YNFKEQ. V lost 1 base and J 4 bases, leaving 13 bases between the germline ends. CDR3 length: 15 residues. DNA for the CDR3: TGTGCCAGCAGCCAAGGGGGGGATCCTGGCACTGAAGCTTTCTTT. This encodes CASSQGGDPGTEAFF.

The chain couples TRBV10-2 to TRBJ2-7, with TRBD1 identical over 10 bases. Germline V gene data show CDR1 as WSHSY and CDR2 as SAAADI. The CDR3 has 15 amino acids. Trimming removed 7 bases from V and 2 bases from J; junction bases left unmatched: 8. CDR3 in amino acids: CASKGTGEVTYEQYF. Written as DNA, the CDR3 is TGCGCCAGCAAGGGGACAGGGGAAGTAACCTACGAGCAGTACTTC.

The chain links TRBV24-1 to TRBJ2-1, with TRBD2 matching over 13 bases. The trim removed 4 bases at V and 2 bases at J, leaving 4 bases unmatched. Germline CDR1 KGHDR, CDR2 SFDVKD. The CDR3 is 17 amino acids. CDR3 DNA sequence: TGTGCCACCAGTGAACCCGGACTAGCGGGGGCCTACAATGAGCAGTTCTTC. Its protein is CATSEPGLAGAYNEQFF.

J is TRBJ2-7 and V is TRBV5-1, with D possibly being TRBD1 (6 bases). This CDR3 region has 16 residues. Germline V gene lookup returns CDR1 SGHRS and CDR2 YFSETQ. Trimming removed 0 bases at V and 4 bases at J, with 17 bases between. The CDR3 protein is CASSLAAGAELYEQYF. CDR3 DNA sequence: TGCGCCAGCAGCTTGGCCGCAGGGGCCGAACTATACGAGCAGTACTTC.

This rearrangement joins TRBV25-1 to TRBJ1-1; no definite D call. Deletions cut 8 bases from V and 2 bases from J, with 15 bases between. The CDR3 consists of 14 residues. CDR1 MGHDK and CDR2 SYGVNS come from the germline V gene. The CDR3 reads CASASGHHNTEAFF. The CDR3 coding sequence is TGTGCCAGCGCCTCAGGCCATCACAACACTGAAGCTTTCTTT.

V gene TRBV7-3 combines with J gene TRBJ2-1; the match to TRBD2 covers 11 bases. CDR3 size: 15 residues. Trimming cost V 6 bases and J 8 bases; bases outside gene matches: 9. Germline assignment: CDR1 SGHTA and CDR2 FQGTGA. The CDR3 sequence: CASSRSGGAEDEQFF. The CDR3 bases are TGTGCCAGCAGTCGTAGCGGGGGGGCTGAGGATGAGCAGTTCTTC. Variable domain in full (rest from reference TRBV7-3 and TRBJ2-1): GAGVSQTPSNKVTEKGKYVELRCDPISGHTALYWYRQSLGQGPEFLIYFQGTGAADDSGLPNDRFFAVRPEGSVSTLKIQRTERGDSAVYLCASSRSGGAEDEQFFGPGTRLTVL.

J is TRBJ1-1 and V is TRBV28; maybe TRBD1 (5 bases). The V end was cut by 6 bases, the J end by 3 bases, with 17 bases between. Germline assignment: CDR1 MDHEN and CDR2 SYDVKM. This CDR3 spans 15 amino acids. For the CDR3, the DNA is TGTGCCAGCAGGGAACCCGGGACTGGGCACACTGAAGCTTTCTTT. It encodes CASREPGTGHTEAFF.

Of note for this clone: This sample includes further DNA sequences coding for the same CDR3. The J gene is TRBJ1-3, the V gene TRBV6-5; D ambiguous. Between the trimmed V and J ends, which lost 5 bases and 4 bases, there was a span of 9 bases. Germline V gives CDR1 MNHEY, CDR2 SVGAGI. The CDR3 has 13 amino acids. This chain's CDR3 is CASSPTGGNTIYF. Written as DNA, the CDR3 is TGTGCCAGCAGTCCAACGGGAGGAAACACCATATATTTT.

The V gene is TRBV15, the J gene TRBJ2-1, with D possibly being TRBD1 (6 bases). The CDR3 consists of 17 residues. Between the trimmed V and J ends, which lost 2 bases and 0 bases, there was a span of 14 bases. Germline CDR1 and CDR2: LNHNV and YYDKDF (reference sequence). The CDR3 loop is CATSRPLRGGSYNEQFF. CDR3 nucleotide sequence: TGTGCCACCAGCAGACCCCTTAGAGGGGGCTCCTACAATGAGCAGTTCTTC.

This rearrangement joins TRBV9 to TRBJ1-1; 8 nucleotides align to TRBD1. Germline V gene data show CDR1 as SGDLS and CDR2 as YYNGEE. This CDR3 contains 15 residues. With V trimmed by 4 bases and J by 2 bases, 7 bases remained unmatched. DNA of the CDR3: TGTGCCAGCAGCACCGGGCCAGGGGGCAACACTGAAGCTTTCTTT. Translated, it gives CASSTGPGGNTEAFF.

This clone was counted a single time. The chain is built from TRBV11-2 and TRBJ1-2; TRBD1 might be the D (6 bases). The CDR3 totals 13 residues. Between the trimmed V and J ends, which lost 5 bases and 3 bases, there was a span of 10 bases. The germline V gene has CDR1 SGHAT and CDR2 FQNNGV. The DNA of the CDR3 is TGTGCCAGCAGCGGGGACACCTACTATGGCTACACCTTC. Its protein is CASSGDTYYGYTF.

J is TRBJ1-2 and V is TRBV27; 9 positions match TRBD1. With 6 bases clipped from V and 8 bases from J, the junction kept 10 bases outside the gene matches. Per germline, CDR1 MNHEY and CDR2 SMNVEV (reference sequence). The CDR3 has 14 amino acids. The CDR3 loop is CASSPRDRVGGYTF. DNA for the CDR3: TGTGCCAGCAGCCCCCGGGACAGGGTGGGAGGCTACACCTTC.

This chain connects TRBV18 to TRBJ2-1, with TRBD1 matching 8 bases. Germline assignment: CDR1 KGHSH and CDR2 LQKENI. The CDR3 runs to 16 residues. Trimming took 3 bases from V and 8 from J; bases not matched to a gene: 12. CDR3 sequence (DNA): TGTGCCAGCTCACCGGGGACAGGCCTACATGAAGATGAGCAGTTCTTC. This translates into CASSPGTGLHEDEQFF.

The gene calls are TRBV30 and TRBJ1-4; tentative D call: TRBD1 (5 bases). The CDR3 covers 15 residues. Germline lookup yields CDR1 GTSNPN and CDR2 SVGIG (reference sequence). V lost 8 bases and J 2 bases, leaving 18 bases between the germline ends. The CDR3 coding sequence is TGTGCCGGGGCAAAAGAAGGGATCACTAATGAAAAACTGTTTTTT. Amino acids: CAGAKEGITNEKLFF.

The gene calls are TRBV2 and TRBJ2-5; 7 nucleotides match TRBD2. This CDR3 spans 14 amino acids. J lost 0 bases, V lost 8 bases, and 6 bases had no gene match. CDR1 and CDR2 from the germline V gene are SNHLY and FYNNEI. CDR3 nucleotides: TGTGCCAGCCACCAAGCGGGGTACCAAGAGACCCAGTACTTC. It is translated as CASHQAGYQETQYF.

The chain is built from TRBV30 and TRBJ1-2; 8 bases fit TRBD1. V lost 3 bases, J lost 8 bases, and 8 bases stayed unmatched. This CDR3 has 13 residues. Per the germline V gene, CDR1 is GTSNPN and CDR2 is SVGIG (reference sequence). CDR3 DNA sequence: TGTGCCTGGAGAATCAGGACAGGGTTAGGCTACACCTTC. It translates to CAWRIRTGLGYTF. The variable domain in full, completed from reference TRBV30 and TRBJ1-2, reads SQTIHQWPATLVQPVGSPLSLECTVEGTSNPNLYWYRQAAGRGLQLLFYSVGIGQISSEVPQNLSASRPQDRQFILSSKKLLLSDSGFYLCAWRIRTGLGYTFGSGTRLTVV.

The chain links TRBV24-1 to TRBJ2-2; D not resolved. Looked up from germline, CDR1 is KGHDR and CDR2 is SFDVKD. The V gene lost 3 bases and the J gene lost 4 bases, with 8 bases spanning the gap. The length of the CDR3 is 14 residues. CDR3 DNA sequence: TGTGCCACCAGTGATGGGTGGAGCACCGGGGAGCTGTTTTTT. Translated, it gives CATSDGWSTGELFF.

The chain employs TRBV3-1 (or the pseudogene TRBV3-2) and TRBJ1-2, with D possibly being TRBD1 (5 bases). The germline gives CDR1 LGHDT, CDR2 YNNKEL (reference sequence). V lost 4 bases, J lost 2 bases, and 8 bases lay in between. This CDR3 region has 13 residues. CDR3 residues: CASSLGLNYGYTF. The DNA for the CDR3 is TGTGCCAGCAGCCTGGGACTGAACTATGGCTACACCTTC.

The rearrangement links TRBV9 to TRBJ1-1; tentatively, D is TRBD1 (5 bases). V shed 0 bases and J shed 0 bases, with 12 bases lying between them. CDR3 length: 16 amino acids. Germline V gene lookup returns CDR1 SGDLS and CDR2 YYNGEE. The CDR3 DNA is TGTGCCAGCAGCGTAGATTCGGGGGTAATGAACACTGAAGCTTTCTTT. Its protein is CASSVDSGVMNTEAFF.